This T cell receptor (beta chain) was captured in a study of blood T cell repertoires in COVID-19. Overall study context: PBMCs, B-cell-depleted T cells, or T cells provided the cDNA or gDNA that made up the material.

As originally analysed: How many nucleated cells were present was estimated from reference gene primer amplification. Generated by immunoSEQ multiplex PCR, the TCRdb table keeps only in-frame clones and is missing some. V, J and clone size are taken as reported in that table, and D and trimming were inferred from the DNA itself. This table holds over 250,000 clones, 91% found once. The CDR3 is 21 amino acids. The ends lost 0 bases at V and 5 bases at J; junction bases unmatched: 19. Per germline, CDR1 LNHDA and CDR2 SQIVND (reference sequence). The chain has TRBV19 and TRBJ2-5; 12 bases line up with TRBD2. The sequence was obtained from a person aged 18-30 years with COVID-19, enrolled during active disease. The sample comprised peripheral blood. The CDR3 DNA reads TGTGCCAGTAGTATAGATCTTCTTGATGGCCTAGCGGGAGGGCCTTCCGAGACCCAGTACTTC. It is translated as CASSIDLLDGLAGGPSETQYF.